This TCR beta chain was sequenced in a study of blood T cell repertoires in COVID-19. For the study at large: There were acute and convalescent COVID-19 samples, and they came from the United States, Italy and Spain.

This CDR3 comprises 14 residues. V shed 4 bases and J 2 bases; nucleotides not matched to a gene: 4. The germline V gene has CDR1 SGHNT and CDR2 YYREEE (reference sequence). This clone has more than one count but fewer than ten. Authors' processing steps: Estimates of nucleated cell counts were drawn from the amplification of reference gene primers. TCRdb's table, derived via immunoSEQ multiplex PCR, lists solely in-frame clones and lacks some. V and J calls plus clone size are reproduced from that table; the DNA served to infer D and trimming. Counted here are 90,000 to 120,000 clones, roughly 80% occurring once; the ten biggest clones make up roughly 19%.

The TCR was taken from a man aged 65 to 79 with active or convalescent COVID-19. The sequenced material came from peripheral blood. The V call is TRBV5-4, the J call TRBJ1-2; 8 bases match TRBD1. For the CDR3, the DNA is TGTGCCAGCAGCGGCGGACAGGGAAACTATGGCTACACCTTC. The encoded protein is CASSGGQGNYGYTF.